Presented here are 25 T cell receptor beta chains from one specimen sequenced in a study of early T cells in non-severe SARS-CoV-2 infection. TCRdb analysed the 5' RACE reads with MiXCR anew, one entry per CDR3 protein. There are about 84,000 distinct CDR3 sequences in the sample; 12% occur only once, and approximately 2.4% lies in the top ten. What was sequenced was whole blood. These receptors were taken from an adult who was a healthcare worker with PCR-confirmed SARS-CoV-2 infection or an uninfected control (not recorded which).

In this sample, this clonotype turned up many times. The chain links TRBV11-1 to TRBJ2-7, with TRBD2 matching 9 bases. The trim removed 0 bases at V and 0 bases at J, leaving 15 bases unmatched. CDR3 length: 20 amino acids. CDR1 and CDR2 from the germline V gene are SGHAT and FQDESV (reference sequence). DNA of the CDR3: TGTGCCAGCAGCTTAGCGCAGGGAGGACTAGCGCGTCCACCCTCCTACGAGCAGTACTTC. Its translation is CASSLAQGGLARPPSYEQYF.

V usage is TRBV9 and J usage is TRBJ2-2; TRBD2 matches 12 bases. The germline gives CDR1 SGDLS, CDR2 YYNGEE. The ends lost 4 bases at V and 7 bases at J; junction bases unmatched: 11. CDR3 length equals 17 residues. This CDR3 reads CASSLRLAGGRIGELFF. In DNA, the CDR3 is TGTGCCAGCAGCCTCCGTCTAGCGGGGGGGCGAATCGGGGAGCTGTTTTTT.

The chain links TRBV11-2 to TRBJ2-7; 7 bases map to TRBD1. Germline V gene lookup returns CDR1 SGHAT and CDR2 FQNNGV. Losses at the gene ends were 5 bases for V and 4 bases for J; bases not matched to a gene: 8. The CDR3 consists of 14 residues. CDR3 coding DNA: TGTGCCAGCAGCCTGGACAGGAACTCATACGAGCAGTACTTC. Translating it yields CASSLDRNSYEQYF.

Ten or more counts support this clonotype. The rearrangement joins TRBV28 to TRBJ2-1, with 8 bases aligning to TRBD2. Germline lookup yields CDR1 MDHEN and CDR2 SYDVKM. The CDR3 is 14 amino acids. Trimming at V came to 5 bases and at J to 4 bases, leaving 4 bases not matched to a gene. CDR3 coding DNA: TGTGCCAGCAGTCCCGGACTAGCTTACAATGAGCAGTTCTTC. Encoded protein: CASSPGLAYNEQFF. Drawing the rest from reference TRBV28 and TRBJ2-1, the complete variable domain is DVKVTQSSRYLVKRTGEKVFLECVQDMDHENMFWYRQDPGLGLRLIYFSYDVKMKEKGDIPEGYSVSREKKERFSLILESASTNQTSMYLCASSPGLAYNEQFFGPGTRLTVL.

The chain is built from TRBV12-3 or TRBV12-4 and TRBJ2-1, with TRBD2 matching over 10 bases. The J segment lost 5 bases and the V segment lost 10 bases, leaving 14 bases of the junction unmatched. This CDR3 comprises 16 residues. CDR3 region: CANTIASGRWDNEQFF. Written as DNA, the CDR3 is TGTGCCAACACAATTGCTAGCGGGAGATGGGACAATGAGCAGTTCTTC.

This clonotype was found many times. V and J are TRBV11-2 and TRBJ2-5; D unresolved. Germline values: CDR1 SGHAT, CDR2 FQNNGV. V gave up 2 bases and J gave up 1 base, with 14 bases separating them. The CDR3 extends over 16 amino acids. Here the CDR3 reads CASSLSPARTQETQYF. The CDR3 DNA reads TGTGCCAGCAGCTTATCCCCCGCGCGGACCCAAGAGACCCAGTACTTC.

This sequence joins TRBV5-4 and TRBJ2-1, with D possibly matching TRBD1 (5 bases). The germline CDR1 and CDR2 sequences are SGHNT and YYREEE (reference sequence). CDR3 length: 16 amino acids. Trimming took off 0 bases at V and 0 bases at J, with 10 bases between the two ends. CDR3 DNA sequence: TGTGCCAGCAGCTTGGGGACACTGAGCTCCTACAATGAGCAGTTCTTC. It yields the protein CASSLGTLSSYNEQFF.

This clonotype was recorded many times. The chain is built from TRBV7-9 and TRBJ1-4, with D maybe TRBD1 (6 bases). The length of the CDR3 is 14 residues. Germline V gene lookup returns CDR1 SEHNR and CDR2 FQNEAQ (reference sequence). V was shortened by 5 bases and J by 8 bases, with 15 bases between the two germline ends. CDR3 DNA: TGTGCCAGCAGCCGAGGGACAAGTGGGGAAAAACTGTTTTTT. Residues: CASSRGTSGEKLFF.

There are many counts of this clonotype. CDR3 loop: CASSYPSGQGTGELFF. The CDR3 DNA follows: TGTGCCAGTAGTTATCCTAGCGGTCAGGGTACCGGGGAGCTGTTTTTT. V and J are TRBV19 and TRBJ2-2, with 7 bases identical to TRBD2. Trimming took 5 bases from V and 5 from J; bases not matched to a gene: 11. The germline gives CDR1 LNHDA, CDR2 SQIVND (reference sequence). This CDR3 contains 16 residues.

This clonotype has just a few counts. The V gene is TRBV28, the J gene TRBJ2-5; either TRBD1 or TRBD2 may fit D (5 bases each). The CDR3 contains 20 residues. Deletions cut 1 base from V and 4 bases from J, with 28 bases between. Germline CDR1 MDHEN, CDR2 SYDVKM. CDR3 in DNA: TGTGCCAGCAGTTTATCCCGGCTTGAACTGGGGGACCAGCGTCGAGAGACCCAGTACTTC. It codes for CASSLSRLELGDQRRETQYF.

This clonotype came up many times. The chain employs TRBV20-1 and TRBJ2-1; TRBD2 matches 13 bases. CDR1 is DFQATT, CDR2 SNEGSKA, per germline (reference sequence). The J segment lost 7 bases and the V segment lost 6 bases, leaving 9 bases of the junction unmatched. The CDR3 totals 15 residues. CDR3 bases: TGCAGTGCCCTAACGGGACTAGCGGGGAGTAATGAGCAGTTCTTC. This sequence encodes CSALTGLAGSNEQFF.

This clonotype was counted at least ten times. This rearrangement joins TRBV7-2 to TRBJ2-3; perhaps TRBD2 as D (5 bases). The CDR3 is 14 residues long. Trimming pared 2 bases from V and 4 bases from J, leaving 10 bases between. CDR1 is SGHTA and CDR2 is FQGNSA in the germline V gene. CDR3 sequence: CASSLSYGADTQYF. CDR3 bases: TGTGCCAGCAGCTTAAGCTACGGGGCAGATACGCAGTATTTT.

This clonotype has ten or more counts. The rearrangement joins TRBV7-6 to TRBJ2-6; possible D gene TRBD2, 5 bases. V was pared by 5 bases and J by 3 bases, with 11 bases between. The CDR3 totals 15 residues. Germline V gives CDR1 SGHVS, CDR2 FNYEAQ. The CDR3 loop is CASSQRVVGANVLTF. For the CDR3, the DNA is TGTGCCAGCAGCCAGAGGGTAGTTGGGGCCAACGTCCTGACTTTC.

This clonotype was detected ten times or more. The chain has TRBV4-2 and TRBJ2-7; 8 positions agree with TRBD2. CDR3 size: 17 residues. Germline V gives CDR1 LGHNA, CDR2 YNFKEQ. V dropped 4 bases and J dropped 0; count of bases not matched to a gene: 11. CDR3 residues: CASSPSGGGRSSYEQYF. CDR3 coding DNA: TGTGCCAGCAGCCCCTCGGGGGGGGGGCGTAGCTCCTACGAGCAGTACTTC.

In its sample, this clonotype was seen a few times. The chain is built from TRBV10-1 and TRBJ2-7, with D possibly TRBD2 on 6 matching bases. Trimming took off 4 bases at V and 6 bases at J, with 16 bases between the two ends. CDR1 is WNHNN, CDR2 SYGVQD, per germline (reference sequence). The CDR3 is 14 amino acids. The CDR3 sequence is CASSGAGKEGEQYF. CDR3 bases: TGCGCCAGCAGTGGGGCGGGGAAGGAAGGCGAGCAGTACTTC.

The table lists this clonotype with many counts. The chain couples TRBV20-1 to TRBJ1-1; unclear D gene. The germline CDR1 and CDR2 sequences are DFQATT and SNEGSKA (reference sequence). The CDR3 runs to 13 residues. Trimming removed 5 bases at V and 2 bases at J, with 12 bases between. The CDR3: CSAGVQANTEAFF. In DNA, the CDR3 is TGCAGTGCTGGGGTCCAGGCTAACACTGAAGCTTTCTTT.

This clonotype was observed many times. The CDR3 sequence: CASSEGDYGYTF. CDR3 DNA: TGTGCCAGCTCGGAGGGGGACTATGGCTACACCTTC. This chain joins TRBV6-6 and TRBJ1-2; D may be TRBD1 (6 bases). The CDR3 totals 12 residues. V dropped 8 bases and J dropped 3 bases, with 10 bases sitting between them. The germline CDR1 and CDR2 sequences are MNHNY and SVGAGI (reference sequence).

This chain connects TRBV5-5 to TRBJ1-2; D unresolved. V was cut by 1 base and J by 7 bases, with 14 bases left in between. CDR1 is SGHKS and CDR2 is YYEKEE in the germline V gene (reference sequence). CDR3 length equals 14 residues. The CDR3 is CASSLSEGGTGYTF. CDR3 DNA: TGTGCCAGCAGCTTGTCGGAAGGCGGTACTGGCTACACCTTC.

This clonotype was detected only a few times. The CDR3 spells CASSQDLAGGHGELFF. In DNA, the CDR3 is TGTGCCAGCAGCCAAGATCTAGCGGGGGGCCACGGGGAGCTGTTTTTT. The chain joins TRBV4-2 to TRBJ2-2, with 11 bases lining up with TRBD2. The CDR3 contains 16 residues. Germline values: CDR1 LGHNA, CDR2 YNFKEQ. V was clipped by 0 bases and J by 7 bases; unmatched bases: 4.

This clonotype has at least ten counts. The chain recombines TRBV21-1 with TRBJ1-1; TRBD1 was called by the table and not checked on the DNA. TRBV21-1 is tagged as a pseudogene. CDR3 size: 17 residues. The CDR3 nucleotides are TGTGCCAGCAGCAAAGTCGGTGGAAAATCAGGGGACACTGAAGCTTTCTTT. Translated, it gives CASSKVGGKSGDTEAFF.

This clonotype was seen repeatedly, ten times or more. The gene calls are TRBV3-1 and TRBJ2-7, with a weak D call TRBD2 (5 bases). Trimming stripped 4 bases from V and 0 bases from J, with 7 bases between. This CDR3 region has 13 residues. Per germline, CDR1 LGHDT and CDR2 YNNKEL (reference sequence). CDR3 region: CASSLGISYEQYF. DNA for the CDR3: TGTGCCAGCAGCCTCGGGATCTCCTACGAGCAGTACTTC.

The table lists this clonotype with many counts. The chain recombines TRBV5-1 with TRBJ2-2; TRBD1 matches 8 bases. This CDR3 is 14 amino acids long. J gave up 6 bases and V 7 bases, and 8 bases lay outside the gene matches. The germline V gene encodes CDR1 SGHRS and CDR2 YFSETQ. The CDR3 is CASLAAGGPGELFF. In nucleotides, the CDR3 is TGCGCCAGCCTGGCGGCAGGGGGCCCCGGGGAGCTGTTTTTT.

The sample holds a few counts of this clonotype. The chain uses TRBV11-2 and TRBJ2-7; D is perhaps TRBD1 (6 bases). V was trimmed by 5 bases and J by 1 base, leaving 18 bases between them. Germline V lookup: CDR1 SGHAT, CDR2 FQNNGV. CDR3 length: 16 amino acids. This chain's CDR3 is CASSELGARHSYEQYF. CDR3 in DNA: TGTGCCAGCAGCGAACTGGGGGCCCGCCATTCCTACGAGCAGTACTTC.

This clonotype was seen repeatedly, ten times or more. This chain joins TRBV12-3 or TRBV12-4 and TRBJ2-7; 14 bases align to TRBD2. The CDR3 is 18 residues long. V was clipped by 5 bases and J by 3 bases; unmatched bases: 12. CDR3 residues: CASSQTSGRARVSYEQYF. In DNA form, the CDR3 reads TGTGCCAGCAGTCAGACTAGCGGGAGGGCCCGGGTGAGCTACGAGCAGTACTTC.

This clonotype was counted ten times or more. The J gene is TRBJ1-1, the V gene TRBV6-5; a weak D match, TRBD1 (6 bases). Trimming shortened V by 7 bases and J by 7 bases, and 10 bases separated the two germline ends. Per germline, CDR1 MNHEY and CDR2 SVGAGI. The CDR3 totals 11 residues. The CDR3 region is CASTGASEAFF. CDR3 DNA: TGTGCCAGCACAGGGGCCAGTGAAGCTTTCTTT.